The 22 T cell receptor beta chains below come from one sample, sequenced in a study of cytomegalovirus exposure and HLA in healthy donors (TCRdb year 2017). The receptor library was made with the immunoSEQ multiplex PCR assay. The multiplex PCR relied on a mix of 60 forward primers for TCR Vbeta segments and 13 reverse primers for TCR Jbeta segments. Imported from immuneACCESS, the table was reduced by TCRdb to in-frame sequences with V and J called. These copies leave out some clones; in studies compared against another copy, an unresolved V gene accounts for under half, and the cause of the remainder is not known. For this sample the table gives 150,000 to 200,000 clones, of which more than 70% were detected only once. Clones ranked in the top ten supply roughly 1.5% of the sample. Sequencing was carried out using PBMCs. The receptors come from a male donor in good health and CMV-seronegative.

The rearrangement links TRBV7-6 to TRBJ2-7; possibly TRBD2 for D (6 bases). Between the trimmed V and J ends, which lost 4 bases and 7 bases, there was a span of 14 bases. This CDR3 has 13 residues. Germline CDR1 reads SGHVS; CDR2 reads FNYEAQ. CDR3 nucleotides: TGTGCCAGCAGCTCGCGGACTATTGGGGAGCAGTACTTC. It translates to CASSSRTIGEQYF. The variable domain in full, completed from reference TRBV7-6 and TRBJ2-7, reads GAGVSQSPRYKVTKRGQDVALRCDPISGHVSLYWYRQALGQGPEFLTYFNYEAQQDKSGLPNDRFSAERPEGSISTLTIQRTEQRDSAMYRCASSSRTIGEQYFGPGTRLTVT.

CDR3 sequence reads: CASSVGQAGWPLHF. The CDR3 nucleotides are TGTGCCAGCAGCGTAGGGCAGGCCGGTTGGCCCCTCCACTTT. The chain has TRBV9 and TRBJ1-6, with D uncertain. This CDR3 is built from 14 residues. Germline CDR1 and CDR2: SGDLS and YYNGEE. The V end was cut by 0 bases, the J end by 13 bases, with 14 bases between. The full variable domain, completed using reference TRBV9 and TRBJ1-6, is DSGVTQTPKHLITATGQRVTLRCSPRSGDLSVYWYQQSLDQGLQFLIQYYNGEERAKGNILERFSAQQFPDLHSELNLSSLELGDSALYFCASSVGQAGWPLHFGNGTRLTVT.

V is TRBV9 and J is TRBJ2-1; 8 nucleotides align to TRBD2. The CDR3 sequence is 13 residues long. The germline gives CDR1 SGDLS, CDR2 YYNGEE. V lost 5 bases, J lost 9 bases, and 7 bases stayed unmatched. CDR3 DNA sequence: TGTGCCAGCAGGAGGACTAGCATCGGTGAGCAGTTCTTC. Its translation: CASRRTSIGEQFF.

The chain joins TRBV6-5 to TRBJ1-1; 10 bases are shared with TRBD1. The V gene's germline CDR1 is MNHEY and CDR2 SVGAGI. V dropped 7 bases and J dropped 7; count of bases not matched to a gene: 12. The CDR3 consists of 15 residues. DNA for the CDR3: TGTGCCAGCATCCCTAGACAGGGGGCGTCGAGTGAAGCTTTCTTT. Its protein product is CASIPRQGASSEAFF.

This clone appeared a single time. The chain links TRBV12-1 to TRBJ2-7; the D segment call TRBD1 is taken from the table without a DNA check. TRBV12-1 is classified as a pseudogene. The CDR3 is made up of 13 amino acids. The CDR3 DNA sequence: TGTGCCAGCAGCCCTACCGCAGGGGCCGAGCAGTACTTC. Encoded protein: CASSPTAGAEQYF.

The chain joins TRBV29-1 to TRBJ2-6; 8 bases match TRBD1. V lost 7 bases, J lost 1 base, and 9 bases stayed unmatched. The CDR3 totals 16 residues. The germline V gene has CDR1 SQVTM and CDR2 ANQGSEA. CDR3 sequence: CSAEQGGQSGANVLTF. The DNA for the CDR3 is TGCAGCGCCGAACAGGGGGGACAATCTGGGGCCAACGTCCTGACTTTC. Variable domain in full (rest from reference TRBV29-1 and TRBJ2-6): SAVISQKPSRDICQRGTSLTIQCQVDSQVTMMFWYRQQPGQSLTLIATANQGSEATYESGFVIDKFPISRPNLTFSTLTVSNMSPEDSSIYLCSAEQGGQSGANVLTFGAGSRLTVL.

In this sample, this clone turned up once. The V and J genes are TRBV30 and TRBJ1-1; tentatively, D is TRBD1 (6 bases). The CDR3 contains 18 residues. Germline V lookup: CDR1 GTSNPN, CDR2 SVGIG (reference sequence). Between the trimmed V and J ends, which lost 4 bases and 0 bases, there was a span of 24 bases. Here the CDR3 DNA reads TGTGCCTGGATATTGGGCCAGGGGCATACTCAGCTGAACACTGAAGCTTTCTTT. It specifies CAWILGQGHTQLNTEAFF.

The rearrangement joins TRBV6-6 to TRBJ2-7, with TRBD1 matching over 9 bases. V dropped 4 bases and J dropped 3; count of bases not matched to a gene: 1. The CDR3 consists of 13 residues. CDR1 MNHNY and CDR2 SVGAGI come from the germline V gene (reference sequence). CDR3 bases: TGTGCCAGCAGTTCGGACAGGGGCTACGAGCAGTACTTC. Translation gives CASSSDRGYEQYF.

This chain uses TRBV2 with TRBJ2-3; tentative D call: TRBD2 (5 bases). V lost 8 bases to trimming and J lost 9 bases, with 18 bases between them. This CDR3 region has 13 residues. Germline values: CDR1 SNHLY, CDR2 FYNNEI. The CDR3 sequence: CASRETEAGTQYF. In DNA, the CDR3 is TGTGCCAGCCGAGAGACGGAGGCCGGGACGCAGTATTTT.

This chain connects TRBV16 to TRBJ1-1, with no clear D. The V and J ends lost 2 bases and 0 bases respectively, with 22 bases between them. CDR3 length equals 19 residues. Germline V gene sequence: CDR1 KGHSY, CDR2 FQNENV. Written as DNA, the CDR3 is TGTGCCAGCAGCCAAGGCTTAGCAGGCCGGGGAGGTTTGAACACTGAAGCTTTCTTT. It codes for CASSQGLAGRGGLNTEAFF.

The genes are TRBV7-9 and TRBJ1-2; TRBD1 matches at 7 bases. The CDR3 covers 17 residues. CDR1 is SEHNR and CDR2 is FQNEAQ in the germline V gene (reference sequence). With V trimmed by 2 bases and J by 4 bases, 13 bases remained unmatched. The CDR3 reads CASSLRPDRASGYGYTF. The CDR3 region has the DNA TGTGCCAGCAGCTTAAGGCCCGACAGGGCGAGCGGCTATGGCTACACCTTC.

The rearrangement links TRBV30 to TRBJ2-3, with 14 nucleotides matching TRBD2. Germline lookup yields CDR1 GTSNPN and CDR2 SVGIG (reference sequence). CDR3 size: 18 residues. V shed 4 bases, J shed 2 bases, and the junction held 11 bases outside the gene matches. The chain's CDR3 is CAWKRGRTSGGFTDTQYF. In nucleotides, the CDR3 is TGTGCCTGGAAGAGAGGGAGGACTAGCGGGGGGTTCACAGATACGCAGTATTTT.

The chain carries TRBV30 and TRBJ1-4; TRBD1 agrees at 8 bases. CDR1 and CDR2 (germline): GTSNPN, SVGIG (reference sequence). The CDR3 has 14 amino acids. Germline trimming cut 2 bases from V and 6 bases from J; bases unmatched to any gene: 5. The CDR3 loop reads CAWSFRGRDEKLFF. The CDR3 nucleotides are TGTGCCTGGAGTTTCAGGGGGCGCGATGAAAAACTGTTTTTT.

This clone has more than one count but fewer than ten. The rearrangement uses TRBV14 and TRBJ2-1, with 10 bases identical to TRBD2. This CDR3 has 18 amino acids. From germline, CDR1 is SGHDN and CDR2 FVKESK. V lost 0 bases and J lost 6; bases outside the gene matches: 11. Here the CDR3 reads CASSQEGQASGSSNEQFF. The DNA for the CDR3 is TGTGCCAGCAGCCAAGAGGGACAGGCTAGCGGGAGCTCCAATGAGCAGTTCTTC.

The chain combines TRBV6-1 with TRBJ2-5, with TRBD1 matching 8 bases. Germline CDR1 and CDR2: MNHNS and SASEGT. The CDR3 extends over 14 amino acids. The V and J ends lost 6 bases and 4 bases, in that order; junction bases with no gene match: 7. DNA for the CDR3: TGTGCCAGCAGACCCCAGGGACAGGTAGAGACCCAGTACTTC. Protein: CASRPQGQVETQYF.

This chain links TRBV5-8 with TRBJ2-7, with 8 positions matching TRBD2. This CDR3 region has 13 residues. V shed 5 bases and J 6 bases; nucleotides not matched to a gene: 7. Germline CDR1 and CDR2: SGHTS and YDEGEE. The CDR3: CASSPGGGAEQYF. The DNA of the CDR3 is TGTGCCAGCAGTCCGGGGGGGGGTGCCGAGCAGTACTTC.

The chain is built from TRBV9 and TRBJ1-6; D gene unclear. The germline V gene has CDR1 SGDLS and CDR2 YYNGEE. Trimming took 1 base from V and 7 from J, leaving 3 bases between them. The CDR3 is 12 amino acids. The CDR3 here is CASSVRNSPLHF. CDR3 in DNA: TGTGCCAGCAGCGTACGGAATTCACCCCTCCACTTT.

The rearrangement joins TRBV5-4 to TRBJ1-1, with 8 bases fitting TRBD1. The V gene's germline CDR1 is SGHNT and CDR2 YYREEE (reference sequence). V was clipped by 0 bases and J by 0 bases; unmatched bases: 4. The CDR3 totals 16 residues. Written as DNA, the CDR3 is TGTGCCAGCAGCTTGGGGACAGGGAGGATGAACACTGAAGCTTTCTTT. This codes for CASSLGTGRMNTEAFF.

The CDR3 coding sequence is TGTGCCAGCAGCGTAGTAAGCCGCACAGATACGCAGTATTTT. Its protein product is CASSVVSRTDTQYF. The chain combines TRBV9 with TRBJ2-3; no reliable D call. From germline, CDR1 is SGDLS and CDR2 YYNGEE. The CDR3 sequence is 14 residues long. Trimming shortened V by 0 bases and J by 1 base, and 6 bases separated the two germline ends.

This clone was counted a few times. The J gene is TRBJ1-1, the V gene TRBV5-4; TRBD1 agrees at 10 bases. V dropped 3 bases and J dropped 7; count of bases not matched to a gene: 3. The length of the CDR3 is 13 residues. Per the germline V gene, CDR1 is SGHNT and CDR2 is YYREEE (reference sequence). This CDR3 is CASSSDRGIEAFF. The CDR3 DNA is TGTGCCAGCAGCTCGGACAGGGGGATTGAAGCTTTCTTT.

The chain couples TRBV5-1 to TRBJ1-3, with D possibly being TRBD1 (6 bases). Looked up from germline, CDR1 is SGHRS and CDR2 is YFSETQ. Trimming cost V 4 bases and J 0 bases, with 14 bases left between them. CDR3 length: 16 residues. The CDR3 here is CASSRLTGNSGNTIYF. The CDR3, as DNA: TGCGCCAGCAGCCGCCTTACAGGGAACTCTGGAAACACCATATATTTT.

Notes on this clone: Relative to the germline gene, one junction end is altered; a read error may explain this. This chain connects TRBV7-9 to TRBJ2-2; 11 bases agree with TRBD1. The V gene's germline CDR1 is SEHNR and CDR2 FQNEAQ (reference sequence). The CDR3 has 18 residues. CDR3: CSSSFSWDRGSDTGELFF. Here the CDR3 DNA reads TGTTCCAGCAGCTTTAGCTGGGACAGGGGGTCGGACACCGGGGAGCTGTTTTTT.